This T cell receptor (beta chain) was retrieved from a study of response to subunit inactivated influenza vaccine. Broader study findings: Each seasonal flu vaccination may recruit only limited new T cells, authors suggested.

This clonotype was seen repeatedly, ten times or more. Its antigen remains unidentified. The V segment lost 5 bases and the J segment 6 bases; nucleotides outside the gene matches: 12. This CDR3 is built from 15 residues. Germline-derived CDR1 and CDR2 are MNHNS and SASEGT. A single record per CDR3 protein comes from TCRdb applying MiXCR to the RT-PCR reads. The sample gives 200,000 to 300,000 distinct CDR3 sequences, 12% of which show up once; about 7.8% is in the top ten. The source material was non-naive T cells sorted from PBMCs, sampled 14 days before vaccination. The TCR originated in a man between 50 and 59 years old who received an inactivated influenza vaccine. This chain joins TRBV6-1 and TRBJ2-7; the match to TRBD2 covers 8 bases. In DNA, the CDR3 is TGTGCCAGCAGTCTTAGCGGGGACATGCCTGTCGAGCAGTACTTC. Residues: CASSLSGDMPVEQYF.